This passage covers 21 T cell receptor beta chains from one sample sequenced in a study. TCRdb used MiXCR to reprocess the RT-PCR reads, holding one entry per CDR3 protein. The sample lists more than 550,000 distinct CDR3 sequences, approximately 15% occurring once. The material sequenced was memory CD4+ T cells from blood. Receptors originate from a female donor in good health, serving as a healthy control.

This clonotype has just a few counts. The CDR3 loop is CATSEDTGRSGANVLTF. The CDR3 DNA reads TGTGCCACCAGTGAAGACACCGGTCGTTCTGGGGCCAACGTCCTGACTTTC. This rearrangement joins TRBV24-1 to TRBJ2-6; no firm D call. This CDR3 has 17 residues. The germline V gene encodes CDR1 KGHDR and CDR2 SFDVKD. Trimming shortened V by 4 bases and J by 1 base, and 13 bases separated the two germline ends.

This clonotype was found a few times. J is TRBJ2-3 and V is TRBV19, with a possible D match to TRBD1 (5 bases). The CDR3 is 14 residues long. The ends were cut back, 3 bases at V and 10 bases at J, with 17 bases in the middle. Germline V CDR1 and CDR2: LNHDA, SQIVND (reference sequence). The DNA for the CDR3 is TGTGCCAGTAGTATGATGGGCAGCAGGGATCCGCAGTATTTT. Amino acids: CASSMMGSRDPQYF.

This clonotype was counted only a few times. J is TRBJ2-7 and V is TRBV30; 8 nucleotides align to TRBD2. V lost 2 bases to trimming and J lost 6 bases; unmatched junction nucleotides: 9. CDR1 and CDR2 (germline): GTSNPN, SVGIG (reference sequence). The length of the CDR3 is 14 residues. CDR3 region: CAWSYGSGIGEQYF. CDR3 DNA sequence: TGTGCCTGGAGTTATGGTAGCGGGATCGGCGAGCAGTACTTC.

In its sample, this clonotype was seen a few times. The V gene is TRBV20-1, the J gene TRBJ2-7, with TRBD1 matching over 9 bases. The length of the CDR3 is 17 residues. The ends lost 1 base at V and 0 bases at J; junction bases unmatched: 10. Germline V lookup: CDR1 DFQATT, CDR2 SNEGSKA (reference sequence). Here the CDR3 reads CSARGRQGVISSYEQYF. The DNA for the CDR3 is TGCAGTGCTAGAGGTAGACAGGGGGTGATAAGCTCCTACGAGCAGTACTTC.

The CDR3 DNA sequence: TGTGCCAGCAGCTTAGCGCTGGCGGGAGGGAGGAGGGGAGAGACCCAGTACTTC. It specifies CASSLALAGGRRGETQYF. The V gene is TRBV7-2, the J gene TRBJ2-5, with 9 bases that match TRBD2. The CDR3 runs 18 residues. The junction had 12 bases not matched to a gene; V was cut back by 0 bases and J by 4 bases. From germline, CDR1 is SGHTA and CDR2 FQGNSA.

This clonotype turned up a few times. DNA for the CDR3: TGCAGGGTGCTCCGGGACAGGGGGATTCACACTGAAGCTTTCTTT. Translation: CRVLRDRGIHTEAFF. The chain employs TRBV20-1 and TRBJ1-1; 11 nucleotides agree with TRBD1. The CDR3 covers 15 residues. Germline-derived CDR1 and CDR2 are DFQATT and SNEGSKA (reference sequence).

With regard to this clonotype: A read error may be the cause here, since a much bigger clone is one base away. V usage is TRBV6-1 and J usage is TRBJ2-2; no firm D call. The CDR3 totals 12 residues. V shed 3 bases and J shed 9 bases, with 8 bases lying between them. CDR1 is MNHNS and CDR2 is SASEGT in the germline V gene. CDR3 sequence reads: CASSDRTWELFF. In nucleotides, the CDR3 is TGTGCCAGCAGTGACCGGACCTGGGAGCTGTTTTTT.

This clonotype appeared many times. This chain links TRBV20-1 with TRBJ2-1, with D possibly matching TRBD1 (6 bases). The germline V gene encodes CDR1 DFQATT and CDR2 SNEGSKA (reference sequence). V gave up 3 bases and J gave up 4 bases, with 7 bases separating them. The CDR3 spans 12 residues. The CDR3 sequence: CSASTGYNEQFF. The DNA for the CDR3 is TGCAGTGCTAGTACAGGGTACAATGAGCAGTTCTTC.

This clonotype turned up a few times. The gene calls are TRBV29-1 and TRBJ1-2; unclear D gene. The ends were cut back, 3 bases at V and 8 bases at J, with 13 bases in the middle. Germline V lookup: CDR1 SQVTM, CDR2 ANQGSEA. The CDR3 has 12 amino acids. The CDR3 DNA is TGCAGCGTTGACCGGCACCTTTTAGGCTACACCTTC. Translating gives CSVDRHLLGYTF.

This chain joins TRBV28 and TRBJ2-7, with 11 bases fitting TRBD1. Germline lookup yields CDR1 MDHEN and CDR2 SYDVKM. The CDR3 extends over 14 amino acids. V trimming: 5 bases; J trimming: 5 bases; junction bases outside the gene matches: 5. CDR3 bases: TGTGCCAGCAGTACAGTGGGACAGGGGGACGAGCAGTACTTC. Its translation: CASSTVGQGDEQYF. The full variable domain, with the rest looked up from reference TRBV28 and TRBJ2-7, is DVKVTQSSRYLVKRTGEKVFLECVQDMDHENMFWYRQDPGLGLRLIYFSYDVKMKEKGDIPEGYSVSREKKERFSLILESASTNQTSMYLCASSTVGQGDEQYFGPGTRLTVT.

In DNA, the CDR3 is TGTGCCAGCAGCTTATCGGCATTGAAAAGCTATGGCTACACCTTC. Translated, it gives CASSLSALKSYGYTF. The J gene is TRBJ1-2, the V gene TRBV7-2; D remains ambiguous. V was cut by 2 bases and J by 4 bases, with 14 bases left in between. CDR3 size: 15 residues. Germline CDR1 reads SGHTA; CDR2 reads FQGNSA. Complete variable domain (other parts from reference TRBV7-2 and TRBJ1-2): GAGVSQSPSNKVTEKGKDVELRCDPISGHTALYWYRQSLGQGLEFLIYFQGNSAPDKSGLPSDRFSAERTGGSVSTLTIQRTQQEDSAVYLCASSLSALKSYGYTFGSGTRLTVV.

This clonotype was counted a few times. J is TRBJ1-5 and V is TRBV6-6; D might be TRBD1 (5 bases). Germline V gives CDR1 MNHNY, CDR2 SVGAGI (reference sequence). The CDR3 sequence is 17 residues long. V was clipped by 2 bases and J by 10 bases, with 24 bases between them. In nucleotides, the CDR3 is TGTGCCAGCAGTTACCCAACTCGGTCAGACAGCACTGTCCCCCAGCATTTT. It yields the protein CASSYPTRSDSTVPQHF.

This sequence joins TRBV9 and TRBJ1-1; D may be TRBD1 (6 bases). CDR1 and CDR2 from the germline V gene are SGDLS and YYNGEE. V lost 0 bases, J lost 2 bases, and 23 bases lay in between. The CDR3 runs to 19 residues. The CDR3 sequence: CASSVEGGSQRLRNTEAFF. CDR3 coding DNA: TGTGCCAGCAGCGTAGAGGGGGGATCTCAAAGATTGCGTAACACTGAAGCTTTCTTT.

This clonotype was observed at least ten times. The chain is built from TRBV24-1 and TRBJ2-1; D might be TRBD2 (6 bases). This CDR3 is built from 13 residues. Per the germline V gene, CDR1 is KGHDR and CDR2 is SFDVKD. Trimming removed 8 bases from V and 0 bases from J, with 7 bases in between. CDR3 protein: CATNGGSYNEQFF. Written as DNA, the CDR3 is TGTGCCACCAACGGGGGCTCCTACAATGAGCAGTTCTTC.

This clonotype was seen at least ten times. This chain links TRBV20-1 with TRBJ2-3; TRBD2 matches at 11 bases. Trimming took 7 bases from V and 2 from J; bases not matched to a gene: 5. CDR1 DFQATT and CDR2 SNEGSKA come from the germline V gene (reference sequence). The CDR3 has 14 residues. CDR3 in amino acids: CSGYSGRATDTQYF. CDR3 DNA sequence: TGCAGTGGATATAGCGGGAGGGCCACAGATACGCAGTATTTT.

This clonotype has at least ten counts. This rearrangement joins TRBV7-2 to TRBJ2-5; TRBD2 matches 7 bases. The V segment lost 8 bases and the J segment 4 bases; nucleotides outside the gene matches: 10. CDR1 and CDR2 from the germline V gene are SGHTA and FQGNSA. This CDR3 comprises 14 residues. The CDR3 loop is CASRAWSSGETQYF. The CDR3 region has the DNA TGTGCCAGCCGCGCCTGGTCTAGCGGAGAGACCCAGTACTTC.

This clonotype was counted a few times. This could be a read error, since a much larger clone is one nucleotide away. This chain uses TRBV5-1 with TRBJ2-1; D possibly corresponds to TRBD1 (5 bases). CDR3 size: 13 residues. In germline, CDR1 is SGHRS, CDR2 YFSETQ. V shed 2 bases and J shed 10 bases, with 13 bases lying between them. The CDR3 bases are TGCGCCAGCAGCTTTACGACCAGGACAGAGCAGTTCTTC. This sequence encodes CASSFTTRTEQFF.

This clonotype was found a few times. The junction differs from germline at one of its ends, possibly a read error. The rearrangement uses TRBV6-5 and TRBJ2-5; 8 nucleotides match TRBD1. The germline V gene has CDR1 MNHEY and CDR2 SVGAGI. CDR3 length equals 13 residues. CDR3 bases: TGTGCCAGCAGTAACACCGGGACAGGCATTATAAACTTC. This codes for CASSNTGTGIINF.

This clonotype occurred many times. The rearrangement uses TRBV9 and TRBJ2-3, with unresolved D. Germline V lookup: CDR1 SGDLS, CDR2 YYNGEE. Trimming took off 3 bases at V and 0 bases at J, with 14 bases between the two ends. The CDR3 covers 16 residues. The DNA of the CDR3 is TGTGCCAGCAGCGCGGCGACTGGGCAAAGCACAGATACGCAGTATTTT. Protein product: CASSAATGQSTDTQYF.

Many counts were recorded for this clonotype. The rearrangement joins TRBV6-6 to TRBJ2-5; D is uncertain. Per germline, CDR1 MNHNY and CDR2 SVGAGI (reference sequence). The CDR3 loop spans 12 amino acids. The V gene lost 1 base and the J gene lost 5 bases, with 5 bases spanning the gap. In nucleotides, the CDR3 is TGTGCCAGCAGTTACTATGGGGAGACCCAGTACTTC. It translates to CASSYYGETQYF.

The chain joins TRBV20-1 to TRBJ2-3; TRBD1 agrees at 7 bases. In germline, CDR1 is DFQATT, CDR2 SNEGSKA (reference sequence). This CDR3 is 16 amino acids long. The V gene end was trimmed by 0 bases and the J gene end by 0 bases; junction bases not matched to a gene: 6. In DNA form, the CDR3 reads TGCAGTGCTAGAGACCAGACAGGGTCTAGCACAGATACGCAGTATTTT. It is translated as CSARDQTGSSTDTQYF.